The 5 T cell receptor beta chains listed next were all sequenced from one sample in a study of blood T cell repertoires in COVID-19. TCRdb's table, derived via immunoSEQ multiplex PCR, lists solely in-frame clones and lacks some. The data contain around 97,000 clones, roughly 84% of them seen just once; the ten biggest clones take up around 13%. Sequencing used peripheral blood. These receptors were collected from a human donor in a cohort sampled during active COVID-19.

The gene calls are TRBV4-2 and TRBJ2-3, with 7 bases lining up with TRBD2. The V gene's germline CDR1 is LGHNA and CDR2 YNFKEQ. CDR3 length: 15 amino acids. V lost 1 base, J lost 0 bases, and 1 base stayed unmatched. The CDR3 coding sequence is TGTGCCAGCAGCCAAGCGGGGGGAAGCACAGATACGCAGTATTTT. Translation gives CASSQAGGSTDTQYF.

This clone was detected many times. V and J are TRBV12-3 or TRBV12-4 and TRBJ2-7; 9 bases line up with TRBD1. CDR3 size: 13 residues. J lost 6 bases, V lost 4 bases, and 4 bases had no gene match. The CDR3 sequence is CASSSGTGREQYF. The CDR3, as DNA: TGTGCCAGCAGTTCCGGGACAGGGCGCGAGCAGTACTTC.

In its sample, this clone was seen once. The chain has TRBV4-2 and TRBJ2-1, with 13 bases identical to TRBD2. Germline CDR1 is LGHNA and CDR2 is YNFKEQ. The CDR3 is 18 amino acids. V shed 0 bases and J 6 bases; nucleotides not matched to a gene: 8. The CDR3 loop reads CASSQDPHGLAGVNEQFF. The CDR3 DNA follows: TGTGCCAGCAGCCAAGATCCCCATGGACTAGCGGGGGTCAATGAGCAGTTCTTC.

The chain has TRBV7-9 and TRBJ1-1, with 7 positions matching TRBD1. The CDR3 spans 17 residues. The trim removed 6 bases at V and 0 bases at J, leaving 13 bases unmatched. From germline, CDR1 is SEHNR and CDR2 FQNEAQ (reference sequence). The CDR3 DNA is TGTGCCAGCAGTCCTCGAGGGGGCGCAGGGATGAACACTGAAGCTTTCTTT. Its protein is CASSPRGGAGMNTEAFF.

The chain recombines TRBV6-6 with TRBJ2-3; D is unclear. Germline V gene lookup returns CDR1 MNHNY and CDR2 SVGAGI (reference sequence). Trimming stripped 5 bases from V and 5 bases from J, with 5 bases between. CDR3 length: 11 amino acids. CDR3 sequence (DNA): TGTGCCAGCAGTGCGCGAGATACGCAGTATTTT. Its translation is CASSARDTQYF.